A selection of T cell receptor beta chains follows, all from one sample in a study of cytomegalovirus exposure and HLA in healthy donors. Profiled with immunoSEQ multiplex PCR; TCRdb holds only in-frame clones, not every one. The table lists under 150,000 clones, about 77% of them singletons. What was sequenced was PBMCs. The receptors derive from a woman aged 25-40 years in good health and CMV-seropositive. CDR3s include the opening cysteine and the closing phenylalanine or tryptophan. D genes are given only for firm matches. Size is stated for part of the rows, as once, few or many counts, or as a class when the clone is expanded.

J gene	V gene	D gene	clone size	CDR3 DNA	CDR3 protein
TRBJ2-1	TRBV7-9	TRBD2	-	TGTGCCAGCAGTGGGACTAGCGGGTTGTACAATGAGCAGTTCTTC	CASSGTSGLYNEQFF
TRBJ2-7	TRBV9	TRBD1	-	TGTGCCAGCAGCGCAGGACAGGGAACCTACGAGCAGTACTTC	CASSAGQGTYEQYF
TRBJ2-3	TRBV5-1	TRBD2	-	TGCGCCAGCAGCTTGCCTAGCGGGGGGGCCGGAGATACGCAGTATTTT	CASSLPSGGAGDTQYF
TRBJ1-6	TRBV30	-	-	TGTGCCTGGAACAGGATCGCCTATAATTCACCCCTCCACTTT	CAWNRIAYNSPLHF
TRBJ2-7	TRBV27	TRBD2	-	TGTGCCAGCAGTAATAGCGGGGGGTCTACCTACGAGCAGTACTTC	CASSNSGGSTYEQYF
TRBJ1-5	TRBV19	TRBD1	-	TGTGCCAGTACCCTATCGACAGGGGTTCGGCAGCCCCAGCATTTT	CASTLSTGVRQPQHF
TRBJ2-1	TRBV2	TRBD2	few	TGTGCCAGCAGTGATAGGAGCGGGAGAGGGAATGAGCAGTTCTTC	CASSDRSGRGNEQFF
TRBJ1-2	TRBV27	TRBD1	-	TGTGCCAGCAGTATCGGGACAGGGAGTTATAACTATGGCTACACCTTC	CASSIGTGSYNYGYTF
TRBJ1-2	TRBV6-4	-	few	TGTGCCAGCAGCTCAGGGGACGCTAACTATGGCTACACCTTC	CASSSGDANYGYTF
TRBJ2-6	TRBV15	-	-	TGTGCCACCAGCCCCCGCCGGGGGGCCGCTGGGGCCAACGTCCTGACTTTC	CATSPRRGAAGANVLTF
TRBJ1-2	TRBV7-9	-	-	TGTGCCAGCAGCACCACAGGGCCTCCCTTTAACTATGGCTACACCTTC	CASSTTGPPFNYGYTF
TRBJ1-2	TRBV30	-	-	TGTGCCTACCAAGGAGGCGGGTATGGCTACACCTTC	CAYQGGGYGYTF
TRBJ2-1	TRBV7-6	-	medium-sized	TGTGCCAGCAGCTTAGCGACGGCAGGGCTAGGGGATGAGCAGTTCTTC	CASSLATAGLGDEQFF
TRBJ1-6	TRBV5-1	-	-	TGCGCCAGCAGCTTTCGGTCTGATAGCTCCTATAATTCACCCCTCCACTTT	CASSFRSDSSYNSPLHF
TRBJ1-2	TRBV10-2	-	few	TGCGCCAGCAGTGACGGGCAGGGTAAGGATGGCTACACCTTC	CASSDGQGKDGYTF
TRBJ2-3	TRBV7-3	TRBD2	-	TGTGCCAGCAGCTTACTAGCGGGAGGCGCGGATACGCAGTATTTT	CASSLLAGGADTQYF
TRBJ1-1	TRBV7-9	-	few	TGTGCCAGCAGCTTAGGGGGACTTGAAGCTTTCTTT	CASSLGGLEAFF
TRBJ2-7	TRBV21-1	-	-	TGTGCCAGCAGCAAAGGTTTTGGTGGATCAGCGGGAGGGTGTTACGAGCAGTACTTC	CASSKGFGGSAGGCYEQYF
TRBJ2-2	TRBV5-1	TRBD2	-	TGCGCCAGCAGCTACGGACTAGCGGGGGATGACACCGGGGAGCTGTTTTTT	CASSYGLAGDDTGELFF
TRBJ1-2	TRBV19	-	-	TGTGCCAGTAGTATAGTCCTCGTCCTGGGAGGCTACGCCTTC	CASSIVLVLGGYAF
TRBJ1-2	TRBV25-1	-	-	TGTGCCAGCAGTGAACTCAGAGGGATGGACTATGGCTACACCTTC	CASSELRGMDYGYTF
TRBJ1-1	TRBV4-1	-	-	TGCGCCAGCAGCCAAGTAGCAGCAACGAACACTGAAGCTTTCTTT	CASSQVAATNTEAFF
TRBJ1-4	TRBV5-1	-	-	TGCGCCAGCAGCCCGGTGGGAGAGGCAACTAATGAAAAACTGTTTTTT	CASSPVGEATNEKLFF
TRBJ1-6	TRBV2	-	-	TGTGCCAGCATTCCGGGGTTCAGAGATTCACCCCTCCACTTT	CASIPGFRDSPLHF
TRBJ1-2	TRBV14	TRBD1	few	TGTGCCAGCAGCCAAGCCTGGGACAGGGGTTTTATGGGGTATGGCTACACCTTC	CASSQAWDRGFMGYGYTF
TRBJ2-3	TRBV19	-	-	TGTGCCAGTAGTTCGAGCCAAAGCACAGATACGCAGTATTTT	CASSSSQSTDTQYF
TRBJ2-7	TRBV7-9	-	-	TGTGCCAGCAGCCCGGGCCGGGGCGAGCAGTACTTC	CASSPGRGEQYF
TRBJ1-1	TRBV4-2	-	-	TGTGCCAGCGGACCGGGGGTTGGGAACACTGAAGCTTTCTTT	CASGPGVGNTEAFF
TRBJ2-7	TRBV14	TRBD2	-	TGTGCCTGTCAGAATGGCGGGGAGGGCGAGCAGTACTTC	CACQNGGEGEQYF
TRBJ1-6	TRBV19	TRBD1	-	TGTGCCAGTACCCGGGACAGTCAACCGGGTTCACCCCTCCACTTT	CASTRDSQPGSPLHF